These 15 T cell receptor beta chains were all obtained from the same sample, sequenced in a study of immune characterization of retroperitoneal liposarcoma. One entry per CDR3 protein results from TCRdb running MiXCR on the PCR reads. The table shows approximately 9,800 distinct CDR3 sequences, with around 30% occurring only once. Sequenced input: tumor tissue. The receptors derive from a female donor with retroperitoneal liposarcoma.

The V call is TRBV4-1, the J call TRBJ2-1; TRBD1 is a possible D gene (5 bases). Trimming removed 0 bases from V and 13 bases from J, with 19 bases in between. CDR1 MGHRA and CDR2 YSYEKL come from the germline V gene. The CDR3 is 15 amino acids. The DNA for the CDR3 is TGCGCCAGCAGCCAAGAGACAGCCGTTCAAGAGACCCAGTTCTTC. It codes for CASSQETAVQETQFF.

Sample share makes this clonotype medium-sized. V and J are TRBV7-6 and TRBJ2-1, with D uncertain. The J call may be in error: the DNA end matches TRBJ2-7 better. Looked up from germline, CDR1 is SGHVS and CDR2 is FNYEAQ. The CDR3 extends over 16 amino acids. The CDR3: CASSLGPTQDGYEQYF. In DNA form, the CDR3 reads TGTGCCAGCAGCTTAGGCCCCACCCAGGATGGCTATGAGCAGTACTTC.

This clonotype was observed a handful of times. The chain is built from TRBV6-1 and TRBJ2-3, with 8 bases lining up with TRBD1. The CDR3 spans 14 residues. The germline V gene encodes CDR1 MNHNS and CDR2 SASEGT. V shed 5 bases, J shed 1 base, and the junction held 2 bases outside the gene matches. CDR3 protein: CASSQGARTDTQYF. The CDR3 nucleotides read TGTGCCAGCAGTCAGGGGGCCCGCACAGATACGCAGTATTTT.

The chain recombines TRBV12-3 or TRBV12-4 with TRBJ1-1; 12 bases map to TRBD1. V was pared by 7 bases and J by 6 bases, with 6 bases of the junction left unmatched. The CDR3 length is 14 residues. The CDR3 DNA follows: TGTGCCAGCACCTTGGGGACAGGGGGCTCTGAAGCTTTCTTT. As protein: CASTLGTGGSEAFF.

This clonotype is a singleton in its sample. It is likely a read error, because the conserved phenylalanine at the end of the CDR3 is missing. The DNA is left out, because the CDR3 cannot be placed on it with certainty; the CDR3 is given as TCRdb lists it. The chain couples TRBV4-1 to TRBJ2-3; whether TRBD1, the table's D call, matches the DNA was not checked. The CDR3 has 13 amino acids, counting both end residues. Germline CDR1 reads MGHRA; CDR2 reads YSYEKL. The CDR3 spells CASSQVLSGEQFC.

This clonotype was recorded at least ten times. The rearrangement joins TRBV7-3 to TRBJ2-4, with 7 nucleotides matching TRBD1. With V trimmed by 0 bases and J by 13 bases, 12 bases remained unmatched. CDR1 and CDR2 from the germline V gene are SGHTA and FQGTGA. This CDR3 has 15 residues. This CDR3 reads CASSLTGTDYNEQYF. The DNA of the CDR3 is TGTGCCAGCAGCTTAACAGGGACAGACTACAATGAGCAGTACTTC.

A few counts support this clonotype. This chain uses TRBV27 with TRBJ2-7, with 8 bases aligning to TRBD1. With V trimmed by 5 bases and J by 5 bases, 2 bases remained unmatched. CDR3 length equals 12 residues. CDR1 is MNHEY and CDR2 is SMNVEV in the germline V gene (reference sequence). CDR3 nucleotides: TGTGCCAGCAGTAGGACAGGGAACGAGCAGTACTTC. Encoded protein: CASSRTGNEQYF.

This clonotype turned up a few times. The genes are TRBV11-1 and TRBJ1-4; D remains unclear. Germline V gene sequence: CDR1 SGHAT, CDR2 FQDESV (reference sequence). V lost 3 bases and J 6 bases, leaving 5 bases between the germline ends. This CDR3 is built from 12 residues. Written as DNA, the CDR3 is TGTGCCAGCAGCTTGGTGGATGAAAAACTGTTTTTT. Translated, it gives CASSLVDEKLFF.

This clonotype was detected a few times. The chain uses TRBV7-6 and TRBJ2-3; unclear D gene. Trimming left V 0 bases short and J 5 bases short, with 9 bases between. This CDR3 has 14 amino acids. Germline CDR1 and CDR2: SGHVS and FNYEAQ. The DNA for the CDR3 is TGTGCCAGCAGCTTAGCCCCTCGTGGAGATACGCAGTATTTT. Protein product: CASSLAPRGDTQYF.

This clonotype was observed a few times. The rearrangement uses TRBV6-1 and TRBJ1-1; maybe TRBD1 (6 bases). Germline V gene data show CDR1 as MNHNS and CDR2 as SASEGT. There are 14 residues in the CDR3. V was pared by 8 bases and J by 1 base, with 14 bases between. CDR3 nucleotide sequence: TGTGCCAGCCTACAGGGAACAACGAACACTGAAGCTTTCTTT. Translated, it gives CASLQGTTNTEAFF.

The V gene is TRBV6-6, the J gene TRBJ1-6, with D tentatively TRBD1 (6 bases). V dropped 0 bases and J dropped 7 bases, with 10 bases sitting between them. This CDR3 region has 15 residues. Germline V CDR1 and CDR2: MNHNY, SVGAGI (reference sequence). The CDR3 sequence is CASSYSGQYNSPLHF. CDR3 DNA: TGTGCCAGCAGTTACTCGGGACAATACAATTCACCCCTCCACTTT.

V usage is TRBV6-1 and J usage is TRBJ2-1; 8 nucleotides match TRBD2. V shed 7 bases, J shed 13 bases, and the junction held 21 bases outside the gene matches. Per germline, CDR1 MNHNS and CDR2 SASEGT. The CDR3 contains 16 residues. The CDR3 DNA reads TGTGCCAGCACTGTCCCCGGGACTAGGGAGGGAGAGACCCAGTTCTTC. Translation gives CASTVPGTREGETQFF.

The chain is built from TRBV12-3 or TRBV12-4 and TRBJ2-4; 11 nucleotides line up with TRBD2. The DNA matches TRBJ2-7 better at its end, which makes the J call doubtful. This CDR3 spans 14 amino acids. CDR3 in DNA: TGTGCCAGCAGTCCTATAGCGGGAGGGAACGAGCAGTACTTC. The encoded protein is CASSPIAGGNEQYF.

The chain's CDR3 is CASRPATGHPTQYF. CDR3 coding DNA: TGTGCCAGCAGGCCCGCTACCGGGCATCCTACGCAGTATTTT. The J gene is TRBJ2-3, the V gene TRBV6-1; D ambiguous. CDR3 length equals 14 residues. V lost 6 bases, J lost 8 bases, and 18 bases lay in between. Germline V gene data show CDR1 as MNHNS and CDR2 as SASEGT.

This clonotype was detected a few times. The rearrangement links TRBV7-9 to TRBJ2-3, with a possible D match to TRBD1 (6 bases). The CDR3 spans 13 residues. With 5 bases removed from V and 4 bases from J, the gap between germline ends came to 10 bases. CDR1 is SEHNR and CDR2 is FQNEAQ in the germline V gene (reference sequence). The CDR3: CASSPDSPDTQYF. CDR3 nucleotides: TGTGCCAGCAGCCCGGACAGTCCAGATACGCAGTATTTT.